The present entry profiles one T cell receptor (beta chain) with its context. The CDR3 extends over 16 amino acids. V dropped 3 bases and J dropped 5 bases, with 16 bases sitting between them. The germline V gene encodes CDR1 MNHEY and CDR2 SMNVEV (reference sequence). This record comes from a study of shared clonotypes between healthy human individuals. TCRdb's copy holds only in-frame clones and misses some; the assay was immunoSEQ multiplex PCR. In the table there are 2.5 million or so clones, more than 80% of which are singletons. The TCR comes from a man younger than 35 in good health. The chain uses TRBV27 and TRBJ2-2; TRBD1 is a possible D gene (5 bases). Sequenced sample: naive CD4+ T cells sorted from blood. Subset meaning: CD45RA+ positively selected. The CDR3 region is CASSFSRARLTGELFF. The CDR3 coding sequence is TGTGCCAGCAGTTTTAGCAGGGCCCGTTTGACCGGGGAGCTGTTTTTT.